The 23 T cell receptor beta chains below all came from one sample that was sequenced in a study of metastatic and nonmetastatic thyroid tumors. Patients were all untreated before their thyroid surgery. MiXCR reprocessed the PCR reads for TCRdb. The sample consists of over 20,000 clones, 15% to 17% of them appearing once. Sequencing used blood. These receptors were taken from a female donor with papillary thyroid cancer or a benign thyroid nodule (not recorded which). Some clones in this sample may be carry-over from other donors' samples.

This clone was observed a handful of times. One end of the junction does not line up with germline, which may come from a read error. This chain uses TRBV6-1 with TRBJ1-1; TRBD1 is a possible D gene (5 bases). CDR1 and CDR2 (germline): MNHNS, SASEGT. The CDR3 is 15 amino acids. The DNA for the CDR3 is TGTGCCAGCAGTGCCCCCCCCGGGGTGGGGACTGACGCTTTCTTT. Translation gives CASSAPPGVGTDAFF.

This clone was found many times. This specimen includes other DNA sequences encoding the same CDR3. The rearrangement joins TRBV4-2 to TRBJ2-7, with 9 bases matching TRBD1. This CDR3 region has 17 residues. Germline V gene sequence: CDR1 LGHNA, CDR2 YNFKEQ. Unmatched junction bases numbered 17, after V lost 5 bases and J lost 6 bases. CDR3 sequence: CASSGTGTGYREGEQYF. The CDR3 region has the DNA TGTGCCAGCAGCGGAACCGGGACAGGGTACCGTGAGGGCGAGCAGTACTTC.

This clone has a count of ten or more. CDR3 region: CASMDSFDYGYTF. CDR3 nucleotides: TGTGCCAGCATGGACAGTTTCGACTATGGCTACACCTTC. The rearrangement joins TRBV19 to TRBJ1-2; D may be TRBD1 (6 bases). V shed 9 bases and J shed 3 bases, with 14 bases lying between them. This CDR3 spans 13 amino acids. Germline V gives CDR1 LNHDA, CDR2 SQIVND (reference sequence).

This clone was counted a few times. This clone may be a read error of a much larger clone one base away. V gene TRBV5-6 combines with J gene TRBJ1-3; tentatively, D is TRBD1 (5 bases). From germline, CDR1 is SGHDT and CDR2 YYEEEE. The V gene lost 6 bases and the J gene lost 3 bases, with 16 bases spanning the gap. The CDR3 is 15 residues long. The CDR3 is CASNFRQGVGNTIYF. For the CDR3, the DNA is TGTGCCAGCAACTTTCGTCAGGGTGTTGGAAACACCATATATTTT.

This clone has a count of ten or more. The chain joins TRBV10-3 to TRBJ1-1, with a weak D call TRBD1 (5 bases). Germline CDR1 ENHRY, CDR2 SYGVKD. The CDR3 spans 13 residues. The V gene lost 7 bases and the J gene lost 1 base, with 10 bases spanning the gap. This CDR3 is CAIKKGANTEAFF. CDR3 DNA sequence: TGTGCCATCAAGAAAGGGGCGAACACTGAAGCTTTCTTT.

This clone was observed a handful of times. This sequence joins TRBV2 and TRBJ2-2; 11 bases match TRBD2. The germline CDR1 and CDR2 sequences are SNHLY and FYNNEI. Trimming took 4 bases from V and 5 from J; bases not matched to a gene: 0. The CDR3 is made up of 14 amino acids. The CDR3 bases are TGTGCCAGCAGTGGACTAGCGGGAACCGGGGAGCTGTTTTTT. Protein: CASSGLAGTGELFF. Complete variable domain (other parts from reference TRBV2 and TRBJ2-2): EPEVTQTPSHQVTQMGQEVILRCVPISNHLYFYWYRQILGQKVEFLVSFYNNEISEKSEIFDDQFSVERPDGSNFTLKIRSTKLEDSAMYFCASSGLAGTGELFFGEGSRLTVL.

This chain uses TRBV5-1 with TRBJ2-7; D is perhaps TRBD1 (6 bases). The germline V gene encodes CDR1 SGHRS and CDR2 YFSETQ. V was pared by 4 bases and J by 5 bases, with 16 bases between. The CDR3 is 14 residues long. The CDR3 coding sequence is TGCGCCAGCAGCGATCGACAGGCCGGGGACGAGCAGTACTTC. This gives the protein CASSDRQAGDEQYF.

This rearrangement joins TRBV6-1 to TRBJ1-2; TRBD1 might be the D (5 bases). The CDR3 has 15 amino acids. Germline V lookup: CDR1 MNHNS, CDR2 SASEGT. Trimming removed 0 bases from V and 9 bases from J, with 17 bases in between. The CDR3: CASSEATVTSGCYTF. In nucleotides, the CDR3 is TGTGCCAGCAGTGAAGCGACAGTGACGTCAGGATGCTACACCTTC.

There are a few counts of this clone. The chain combines TRBV6-1 with TRBJ2-2, with D hard to call. The CDR3 loop spans 12 amino acids. Trimming pared 7 bases from V and 4 bases from J, leaving 7 bases between. The germline V gene has CDR1 MNHNS and CDR2 SASEGT. The CDR3 sequence: CASKDLTGELFF. The DNA of the CDR3 is TGTGCCAGCAAGGACCTCACCGGGGAGCTGTTTTTT.

This clone was counted many times. V is TRBV10-2 and J is TRBJ1-5; no definite D call. CDR1 and CDR2 (germline): WSHSY, SAAADI. V shed 7 bases and J shed 0 bases, with 7 bases lying between them. This CDR3 is built from 13 residues. Written as DNA, the CDR3 is TGCGCCAGCACCCATTATAGCAATCAGCCCCAGCATTTT. It specifies CASTHYSNQPQHF.

In its sample, this clone was seen many times. J is TRBJ1-1 and V is TRBV4-1, with 7 bases identical to TRBD1. CDR3 length equals 13 residues. Germline CDR1 and CDR2: MGHRA and YSYEKL. The ends lost 4 bases at V and 3 bases at J; junction bases unmatched: 2. For the CDR3, the DNA is TGCGCCAGCAGCCCCCAGGGGGACACTGAAGCTTTCTTT. The encoded protein is CASSPQGDTEAFF.

This clone was seen ten or more times. The J gene is TRBJ1-3, the V gene TRBV9; no definite D call. The CDR3 spans 18 residues. V gave up 2 bases and J gave up 3 bases, with 21 bases separating them. Germline V gene lookup returns CDR1 SGDLS and CDR2 YYNGEE. CDR3: CASSVQPDPLSGGNTIYF. The CDR3 nucleotides are TGTGCCAGCAGCGTCCAACCGGACCCACTCTCGGGTGGAAACACCATATATTTT.

The chain recombines TRBV5-1 with TRBJ1-5; D perhaps matches TRBD1 (5 bases). CDR1 and CDR2 (germline): SGHRS, YFSETQ. This CDR3 is 15 amino acids long. Trimming cost V 1 base and J 0 bases, with 8 bases left between them. This CDR3 is CASSLNGASNQPQHF. CDR3 in DNA: TGCGCCAGCAGCTTGAATGGGGCTAGCAATCAGCCCCAGCATTTT.

This clone was counted many times. This sequence joins TRBV7-3 and TRBJ1-1; D is unresolved. CDR3 length: 14 amino acids. Germline lookup yields CDR1 SGHTA and CDR2 FQGTGA. Deletions cut 3 bases from V and 3 bases from J, with 11 bases between. CDR3 nucleotides: TGTGCCAGCAGCTTGGAGGGTATGGACACTGAAGCTTTCTTT. Its translation: CASSLEGMDTEAFF. Looking up the rest from reference TRBV7-3 and TRBJ1-1 gives the full variable domain: GAGVSQTPSNKVTEKGKYVELRCDPISGHTALYWYRQSLGQGPEFLIYFQGTGAADDSGLPNDRFFAVRPEGSVSTLKIQRTERGDSAVYLCASSLEGMDTEAFFGQGTRLTVV.

This clone was detected ten times or more. CDR3 protein: CASSPRLAGLEETQYF. The CDR3 region has the DNA TGTGCCAGCAGCCCAAGACTAGCGGGACTTGAAGAGACCCAGTACTTC. This sequence joins TRBV6-1 and TRBJ2-5; 11 bases align to TRBD2. V lost 6 bases and J lost 3; bases outside the gene matches: 9. Germline lookup yields CDR1 MNHNS and CDR2 SASEGT. The CDR3 runs 16 residues.

A remark on this clone: A much larger clone differs by one base, so this may be a read error. The chain joins TRBV5-4 to TRBJ1-2; tentatively, D is TRBD1 (6 bases). The length of the CDR3 is 15 residues. In germline, CDR1 is SGHNT, CDR2 YYREEE (reference sequence). This CDR3 is CASNLAGAVGYGYTF. CDR3 nucleotide sequence: TGTGCCAGCAACTTGGCGGGGGCGGTCGGCTATGGCTACACCTTC.

This clone was seen ten or more times. The V and J genes are TRBV20-1 and TRBJ2-1; 11 bases align to TRBD2. CDR3 length: 16 residues. Germline V lookup: CDR1 DFQATT, CDR2 SNEGSKA (reference sequence). Trimming removed 0 bases from V and 6 bases from J; junction bases left unmatched: 7. CDR3 nucleotides: TGCAGTGCTAGAGAAGGTCTAGCGGGAGGAACCAATGAGCAGTTCTTC. Translated: CSAREGLAGGTNEQFF.

The chain uses TRBV5-1 and TRBJ1-2; 9 bases line up with TRBD1. With V trimmed by 1 base and J by 5 bases, 3 bases remained unmatched. This CDR3 comprises 14 residues. CDR1 SGHRS and CDR2 YFSETQ come from the germline V gene. The CDR3 coding sequence is TGCGCCAGCAGCTTGACAGGGGGCGGATATGGCTACACCTTC. Protein sequence: CASSLTGGGYGYTF.

In this sample, this clone turned up a few times. The junction shows a germline mismatch at one end, possibly a read error. The J gene is TRBJ1-2, the V gene TRBV11-2, with 9 nucleotides matching TRBD1. The CDR3 sequence is 19 residues long. CDR1 and CDR2 from the germline V gene are SGHAT and FQNNGV. CDR3 protein: CVSSLSPSPSQGAQRGYTF. For the CDR3, the DNA is TGTGTCAGCAGCTTATCCCCTAGCCCATCACAGGGGGCGCAGAGAGGCTACACCTTC.

This clone was found many times. The chain couples TRBV20-1 to TRBJ1-3; D is undetermined. Germline CDR1 and CDR2: DFQATT and SNEGSKA (reference sequence). The CDR3 covers 15 residues. V was clipped by 5 bases and J by 2 bases, with 16 bases between them. In DNA, the CDR3 is TGCAGTGCTCCAAACCAGGACGCCGCTGGAAACACCATATATTTT. Protein: CSAPNQDAAGNTIYF.

In this sample, this clone turned up many times. The V call is TRBV3-1, the J call TRBJ2-7; TRBD2 might be the D (6 bases). Trimming left V 4 bases short and J 2 bases short, with 15 bases between. The CDR3 contains 15 residues. The germline V gene has CDR1 LGHDT and CDR2 YNNKEL (reference sequence). CDR3 nucleotide sequence: TGTGCCAGCAGCCCCGGGGGAGCGCTCCCCTACGAGCAGTACTTC. Protein sequence: CASSPGGALPYEQYF.

The chain carries TRBV6-1 and TRBJ1-5; 7 positions agree with TRBD1. The CDR3 extends over 14 amino acids. Germline loops: CDR1 MNHNS, CDR2 SASEGT. Trimming removed 5 bases from V and 3 bases from J; junction bases left unmatched: 4. The CDR3 sequence is CASSPGQANQPQHF. CDR3 bases: TGTGCCAGCAGTCCTGGACAGGCCAATCAGCCCCAGCATTTT.

This clone is deemed medium-sized. The chain uses TRBV6-1 and TRBJ2-3; 11 nucleotides match TRBD2. CDR3 size: 15 residues. Looked up from germline, CDR1 is MNHNS and CDR2 is SASEGT. After removal of 5 bases from V and 4 bases from J, the junction contained 5 bases not matched to a gene. The DNA of the CDR3 is TGTGCCAGCAGTTTAGCGGGGGGGCGCGCAGATACGCAGTATTTT. Translated: CASSLAGGRADTQYF.